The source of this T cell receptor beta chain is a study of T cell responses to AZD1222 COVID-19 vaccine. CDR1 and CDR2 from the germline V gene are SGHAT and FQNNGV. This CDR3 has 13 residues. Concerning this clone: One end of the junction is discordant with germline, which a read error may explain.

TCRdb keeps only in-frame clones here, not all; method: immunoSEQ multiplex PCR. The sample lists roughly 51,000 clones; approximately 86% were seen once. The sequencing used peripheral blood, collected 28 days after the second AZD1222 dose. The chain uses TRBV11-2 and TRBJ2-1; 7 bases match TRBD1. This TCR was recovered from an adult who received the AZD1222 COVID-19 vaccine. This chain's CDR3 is CASSVDRVNEQFF. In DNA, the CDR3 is TGTGCCAGCAGCGTAGACAGGGTTAATGAGCAGTTCTTC.